Listed below are T cell receptor beta chains from one sample, sequenced in a study of blood T cell repertoires in COVID-19. Generated by immunoSEQ multiplex PCR, the TCRdb table keeps only in-frame clones and is missing some. The repertoire consists of about 330,000 clones, with approximately 88% occurring once and the leading ten covering 3.5% to 4%. The sequenced sample was peripheral blood. These receptors were collected from a woman aged 45-65 years with active or convalescent COVID-19. Each CDR3 is given with its conserved first and last residue. The order of the fields is J gene, clone size, D gene, V gene, CDR3 protein, CDR3 DNA. D genes are given only for firm matches. Size values are once, few and many counts, or a class for expanded clones, and some rows have none.

>TRBJ1-2|-|-|TRBV28
CASSFLRTASNYGYTF
TGTGCCAGCAGTTTCTTAAGGACAGCCTCTAACTATGGCTACACCTTC
>TRBJ2-4|-|TRBD2|TRBV12-3/TRBV12-4
CASTQREWSIQYF
TGTGCCAGCACCCAGCGGGAGTGGTCCATTCAGTACTTC
>TRBJ1-5|few|-|TRBV30
CAWSVQERQPQHF
TGTGCCTGGAGTGTACAGGAGCGTCAGCCCCAGCATTTT
>TRBJ2-5|-|TRBD1|TRBV19
CASRPGQGAAETQYF
TGTGCCAGTAGACCAGGCCAGGGGGCAGCAGAGACCCAGTACTTC
>TRBJ2-6|-|TRBD1|TRBV19
CASSIFGTGATGANVLTF
TGTGCCAGTAGTATATTTGGGACAGGGGCCACTGGGGCCAACGTCCTGACTTTC
>TRBJ2-1|-|-|TRBV11-3
CASSQAGGPYNEQFF
TGTGCCAGCAGCCAAGCGGGCGGTCCCTACAATGAGCAGTTCTTC
>TRBJ1-1|-|-|TRBV12-3/TRBV12-4
CASSFEEVTEAFF
TGTGCCAGCAGTTTTGAGGAGGTCACTGAAGCTTTCTTT
>TRBJ2-1|-|-|TRBV5-1
CASSLAEAYNEQFF
TGCGCCAGCAGCTTGGCTGAGGCCTACAATGAGCAGTTCTTC
>TRBJ1-1|-|-|TRBV15
CATSRGFRGEAFF
TGTGCCACCAGCCGAGGATTCAGGGGTGAAGCTTTCTTT
>TRBJ1-3|once|-|TRBV19
CASRGSHSGNTIYF
TGTGCCAGTAGGGGCAGCCACTCTGGAAACACCATATATTTT
>TRBJ1-2|-|TRBD1|TRBV6-5
CASRGTGGEWDGYTF
TGTGCCAGCAGGGGGACAGGGGGCGAGTGGGATGGCTACACCTTC
>TRBJ2-7|-|TRBD2|TRBV3-1/TRBV3-2
CASSSFSGGGLQYF
TGTGCCAGCAGCTCCTTTAGCGGGGGGGGACTGCAGTACTTC
>TRBJ1-2|-|TRBD1|TRBV3-1/TRBV3-2
CASSQELWGQGAWAYGYTF
TGTGCCAGCAGCCAAGAATTGTGGGGACAGGGAGCGTGGGCCTATGGCTACACCTTC